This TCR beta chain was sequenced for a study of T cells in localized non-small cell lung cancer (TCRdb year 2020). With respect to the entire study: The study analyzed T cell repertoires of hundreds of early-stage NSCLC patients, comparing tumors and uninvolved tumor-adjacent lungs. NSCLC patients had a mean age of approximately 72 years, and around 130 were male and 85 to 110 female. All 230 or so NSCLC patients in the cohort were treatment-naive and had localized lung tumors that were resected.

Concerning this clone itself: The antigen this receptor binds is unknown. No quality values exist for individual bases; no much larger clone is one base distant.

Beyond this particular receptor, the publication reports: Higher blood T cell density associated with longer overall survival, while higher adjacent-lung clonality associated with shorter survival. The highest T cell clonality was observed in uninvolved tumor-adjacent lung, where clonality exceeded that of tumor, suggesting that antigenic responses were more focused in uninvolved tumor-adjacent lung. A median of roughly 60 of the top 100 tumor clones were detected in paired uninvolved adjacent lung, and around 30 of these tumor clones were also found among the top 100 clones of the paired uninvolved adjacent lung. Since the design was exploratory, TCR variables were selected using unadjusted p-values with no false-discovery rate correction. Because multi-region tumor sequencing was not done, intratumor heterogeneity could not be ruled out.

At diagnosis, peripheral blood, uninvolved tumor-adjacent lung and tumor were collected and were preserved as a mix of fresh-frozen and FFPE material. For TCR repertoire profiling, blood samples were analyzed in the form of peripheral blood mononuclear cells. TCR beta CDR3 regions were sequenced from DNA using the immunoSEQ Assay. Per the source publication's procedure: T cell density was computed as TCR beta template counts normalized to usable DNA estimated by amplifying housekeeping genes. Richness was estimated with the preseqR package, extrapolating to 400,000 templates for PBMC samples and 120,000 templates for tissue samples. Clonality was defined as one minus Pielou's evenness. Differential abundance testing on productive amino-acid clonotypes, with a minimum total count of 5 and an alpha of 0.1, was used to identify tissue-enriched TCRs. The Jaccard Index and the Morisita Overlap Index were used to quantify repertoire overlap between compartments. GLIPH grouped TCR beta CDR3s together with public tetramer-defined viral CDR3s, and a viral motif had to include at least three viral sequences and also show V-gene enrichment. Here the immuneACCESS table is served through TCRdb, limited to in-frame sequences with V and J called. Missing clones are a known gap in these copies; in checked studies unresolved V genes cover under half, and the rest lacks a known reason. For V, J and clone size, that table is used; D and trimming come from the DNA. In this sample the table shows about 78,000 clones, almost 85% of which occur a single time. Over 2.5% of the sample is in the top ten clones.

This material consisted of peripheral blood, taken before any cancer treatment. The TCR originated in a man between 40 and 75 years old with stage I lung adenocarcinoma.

For the CDR3, the sequence is CASSPPVGNSGNTIYF. The DNA is TGTGCCAGCAGTCCTCCCGTGGGGAATTCTGGAAACACCATATATTTT. The sequence is built from TRBV28 and TRBJ1-3, with the D gene uncertain. Taken from cysteine to phenylalanine, the CDR3 has 16 residues. Only the CDR3 DNA stays, 48 bases, in frame from base 1. Trimming removed 5 bases from V and 1 base from J, leaving 15 bases between the germline ends. Sequences MDHEN (CDR1) and SYDVKM (CDR2) are obtained from the germline V gene.